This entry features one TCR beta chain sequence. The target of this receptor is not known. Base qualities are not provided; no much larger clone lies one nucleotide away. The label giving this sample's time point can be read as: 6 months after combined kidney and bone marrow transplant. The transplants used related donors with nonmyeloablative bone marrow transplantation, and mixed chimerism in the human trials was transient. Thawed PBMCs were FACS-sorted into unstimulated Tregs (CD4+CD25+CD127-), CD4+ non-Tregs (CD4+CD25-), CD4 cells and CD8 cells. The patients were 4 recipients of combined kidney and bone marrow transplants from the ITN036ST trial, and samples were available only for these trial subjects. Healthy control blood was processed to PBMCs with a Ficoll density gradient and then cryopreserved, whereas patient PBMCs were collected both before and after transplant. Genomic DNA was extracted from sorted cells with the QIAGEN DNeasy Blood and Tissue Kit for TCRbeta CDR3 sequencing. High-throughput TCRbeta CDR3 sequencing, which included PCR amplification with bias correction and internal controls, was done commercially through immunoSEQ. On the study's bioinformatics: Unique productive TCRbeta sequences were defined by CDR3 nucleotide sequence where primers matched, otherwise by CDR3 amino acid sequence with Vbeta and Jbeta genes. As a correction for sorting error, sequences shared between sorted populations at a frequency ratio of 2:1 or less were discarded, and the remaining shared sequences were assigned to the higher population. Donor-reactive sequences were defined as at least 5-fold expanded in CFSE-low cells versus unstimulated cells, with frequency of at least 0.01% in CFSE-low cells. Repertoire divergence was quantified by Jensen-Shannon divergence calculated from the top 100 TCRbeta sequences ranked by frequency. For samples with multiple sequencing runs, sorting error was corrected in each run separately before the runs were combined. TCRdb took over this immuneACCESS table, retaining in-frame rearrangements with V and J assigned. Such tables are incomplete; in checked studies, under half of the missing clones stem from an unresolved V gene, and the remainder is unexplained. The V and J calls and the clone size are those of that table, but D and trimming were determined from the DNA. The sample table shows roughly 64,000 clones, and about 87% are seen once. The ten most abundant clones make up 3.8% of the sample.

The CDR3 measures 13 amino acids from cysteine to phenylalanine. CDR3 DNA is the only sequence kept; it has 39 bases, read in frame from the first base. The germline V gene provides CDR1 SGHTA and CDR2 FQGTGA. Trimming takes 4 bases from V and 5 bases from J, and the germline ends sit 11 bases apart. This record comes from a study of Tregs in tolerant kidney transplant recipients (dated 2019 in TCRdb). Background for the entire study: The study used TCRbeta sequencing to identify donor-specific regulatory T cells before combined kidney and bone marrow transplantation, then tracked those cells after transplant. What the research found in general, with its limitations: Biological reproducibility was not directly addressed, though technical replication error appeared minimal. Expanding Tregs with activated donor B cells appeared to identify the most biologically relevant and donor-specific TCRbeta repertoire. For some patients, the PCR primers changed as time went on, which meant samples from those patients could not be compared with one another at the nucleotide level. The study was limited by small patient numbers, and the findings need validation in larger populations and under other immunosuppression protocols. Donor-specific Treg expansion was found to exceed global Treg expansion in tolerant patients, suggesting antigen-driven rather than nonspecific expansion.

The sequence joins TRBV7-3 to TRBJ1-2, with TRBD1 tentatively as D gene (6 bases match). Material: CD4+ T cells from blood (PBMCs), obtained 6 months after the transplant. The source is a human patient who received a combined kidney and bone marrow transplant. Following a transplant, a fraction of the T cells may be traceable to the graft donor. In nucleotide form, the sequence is TGTGCCAGCAGCTCTTCCGGGACATATGGCTACACCTTC. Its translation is CASSSSGTYGYTF.